This T cell receptor beta chain emerged from a study of regulatory T cells in long-lasting Graves disease. Study as a whole: New Graves' disease cases had less than 3 months of antithyroid drugs.

As for time point: newly diagnosed GD, antithyroid drugs for less than 3 months. From PBMCs, RNA was extracted and then used to make the TCR library. There are many counts of this clonotype. Antigen unknown. Construction of TCR beta libraries relied on iRepertoire HTBI primers and on Arm-PCR targeting CDR3 regions. Original processing methods: The study identified about 60 TRBV and about 13 TRBJ segments across samples. A single record per CDR3 protein comes from TCRdb applying MiXCR to the multiplex PCR reads. The V and J calls shown here were made by TCRdb, not taken from the authors' results. The sample holds a few hundred thousand distinct CDR3 sequences; less than 15% are singletons and the top ten take roughly 10%. General study points: Patients with persistent Graves' had lower TCR diversity than newly diagnosed patients.

Separately, the same data were catalogued under a study of T cells in Graves' hyperthyroidism and ophthalmopathy.

The sequenced sample was peripheral blood mononuclear cells (PBMCs), obtained at new diagnosis, from a patient treated with antithyroid drugs. This receptor was identified in a man younger than 40 with Graves disease.

The CDR3 protein is CASGGNTDTQYF. Here the CDR3 DNA reads TGTGCCAGTGGCGGGAACACAGATACGCAGTATTTT. The chain has TRBV3-1 and TRBJ2-3, with D maybe TRBD2 (6 bases). Trimming left V 9 bases short and J 2 bases short, with 9 bases between. Germline CDR1 reads LGHDT; CDR2 reads YNNKEL (reference sequence). The CDR3 runs to 12 residues.